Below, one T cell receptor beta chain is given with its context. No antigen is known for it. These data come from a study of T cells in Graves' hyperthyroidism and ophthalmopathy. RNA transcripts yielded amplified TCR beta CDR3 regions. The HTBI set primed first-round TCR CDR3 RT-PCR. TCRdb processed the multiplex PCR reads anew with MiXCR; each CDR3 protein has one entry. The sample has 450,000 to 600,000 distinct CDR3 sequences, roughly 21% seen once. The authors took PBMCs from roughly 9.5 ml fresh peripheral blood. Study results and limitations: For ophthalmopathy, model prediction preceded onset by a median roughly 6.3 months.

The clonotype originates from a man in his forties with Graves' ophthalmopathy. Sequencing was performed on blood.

CDR3 residues: CASSGWTGKSSPLHF. The CDR3 nucleotides are TGTGCCAGCAGCGGCTGGACAGGAAAGAGTTCACCCCTCCACTTT. The chain combines TRBV5-6 with TRBJ1-6; 7 bases match TRBD1. Germline V CDR1 and CDR2: SGHDT, YYEEEE. The CDR3 sequence is 15 residues long. After removal of 4 bases from V and 9 bases from J, the junction contained 10 bases not matched to a gene.